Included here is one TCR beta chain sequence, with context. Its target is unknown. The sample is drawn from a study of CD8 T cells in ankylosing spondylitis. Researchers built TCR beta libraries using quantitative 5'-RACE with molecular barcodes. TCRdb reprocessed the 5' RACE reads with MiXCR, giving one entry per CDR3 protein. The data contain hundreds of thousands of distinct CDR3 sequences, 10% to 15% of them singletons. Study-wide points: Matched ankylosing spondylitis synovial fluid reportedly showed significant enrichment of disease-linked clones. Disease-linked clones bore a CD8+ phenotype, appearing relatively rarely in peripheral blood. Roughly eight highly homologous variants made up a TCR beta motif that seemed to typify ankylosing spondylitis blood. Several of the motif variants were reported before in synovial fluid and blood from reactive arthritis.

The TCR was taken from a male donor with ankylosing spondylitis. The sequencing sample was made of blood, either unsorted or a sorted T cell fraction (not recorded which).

Here the CDR3 reads CASSPSGRMETQYF. The CDR3 DNA sequence: TGTGCCAGCAGCCCTAGCGGGAGAATGGAGACCCAGTACTTC. The rearrangement links TRBV5-6 to TRBJ2-5; the match to TRBD2 covers 10 bases. In germline, CDR1 is SGHDT, CDR2 YYEEEE. The junction had 5 bases not matched to a gene; V was cut back by 4 bases and J by 5 bases. The CDR3 runs 14 residues. Variable domain in full (rest from reference TRBV5-6 and TRBJ2-5): DAGVTQSPTHLIKTRGQQVTLRCSPKSGHDTVSWYQQALGQGPQFIFQYYEEEERQRGNFPDRFSGHQFPNYSSELNVNALLLGDSALYLCASSPSGRMETQYFGPGTRLLVL.